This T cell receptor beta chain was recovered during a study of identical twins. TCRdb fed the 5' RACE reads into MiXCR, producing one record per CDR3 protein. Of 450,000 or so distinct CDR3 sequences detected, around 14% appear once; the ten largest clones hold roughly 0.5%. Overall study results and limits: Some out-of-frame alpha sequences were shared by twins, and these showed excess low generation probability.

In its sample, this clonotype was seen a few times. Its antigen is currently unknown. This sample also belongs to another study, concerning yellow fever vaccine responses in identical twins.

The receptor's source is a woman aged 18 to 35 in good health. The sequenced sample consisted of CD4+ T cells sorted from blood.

CDR3 coding DNA: TGTGCCAGTCTGGACAGCGCGAACACCGGGGAGCTGTTTTTT. This codes for CASLDSANTGELFF. The genes are TRBV18 and TRBJ2-2; D perhaps matches TRBD1 (6 bases). Between the trimmed V and J ends, which lost 9 bases and 0 bases, there was a span of 11 bases. The CDR3 has 14 amino acids. CDR1 is KGHSH, CDR2 LQKENI, per germline.